The source of this T cell receptor (beta chain) is a study of T cell responses to AZD1222 COVID-19 vaccine. The CDR3 length is 15 residues. The ends lost 6 bases at V and 5 bases at J; junction bases unmatched: 10. Germline loops: CDR1 ENHRY, CDR2 SYGVKD. Whole-study results and caveats: The donor group comprised mostly white British people and more females; the analysis possibly underestimated clonal diversity.

The data were produced by immunoSEQ multiplex PCR, yet TCRdb's version contains in-frame clones alone and is incomplete. The sample carries 150,000 to 200,000 clones, about 91% recorded once. This clone turned up a few times. Its antigen remains unknown. The chain combines TRBV10-3 with TRBJ1-5, with 7 bases that match TRBD1. The TCR originated in an adult who received the AZD1222 COVID-19 vaccine. The sample in question was peripheral blood, obtained 28 days after the second AZD1222 dose. DNA for the CDR3: TGTGCCATCAGCGCCGGGACCAGGGGGGATCAGCCCCAGCATTTT. Translation gives CAISAGTRGDQPQHF.